Detailed here is one TCR beta chain. The specificity of this receptor is unknown. The sample holds no much larger clone one base away, and base qualities are not on file. V was cut back by 3 bases and J by 1 base, leaving a gap of 12 bases between them. Including cysteine and phenylalanine, the CDR3 has 15 amino acids. The only DNA kept is the CDR3, 45 bases in frame from the first base. The immunoSEQ assay at survey resolution was applied to genomic DNA for sequencing of TCRbeta rearrangements. The authors' analysis ran thus. In the TCR sequencing data, the lowest productive clonotype frequency that could be detected was 2.59 x 10-5. Analyses included only productive TCRbeta rearrangements, meaning complete and in-frame sequences. Sample clonality was computed as Simpson clonality in the immunoSEQ Analyzer version 3.0. Clones were grouped by frequency into very rare, small, medium, large (1-20%) or hyperexpanded (>20%) categories. OLGA 1.2.3 estimated generation probabilities, VDJtools produced V-gene circos plots, VDJdb was queried for specificities, and GLIPH identified CDR3 motifs. Sourced from immuneACCESS, this table was stored by TCRdb with only in-frame sequences that have V and J called. A share of the clones is absent; for the studies checked, an unresolved V gene accounts for under half, and the remainder has no known explanation. Clonal size and the V and J genes are those of that table, whereas D and trimming came from the DNA. In all, the sample holds roughly 48,000 clones, and about three quarters of those were seen once. The top ten hold roughly 1.4% of the sample.

This entry is derived from a study of STAT5B mutations in CD4+ large granular lymphocyte leukemia (dated by TCRdb to between 2021 and 2024). At the level of the whole study: Among the healthy controls, the CDR3 'QG' motif was associated with a particular HLA allele. Flow cytometry on FACSCanto II or FACSVerse showed that the purified fractions were more than 95% pure among lymphocytes. The study compared the TCRbeta repertoires of patients with CD4+ T-cell large granular lymphocyte leukemia against the TCRbeta repertoires of healthy blood donors.

Broader findings and caveats from the paper: TRBV06-family usage was enriched among the top patient clones (8/27) compared with healthy controls (2/35). Main leukemic clonotypes were private to each patient, although under 30% appeared at low frequency in other patients' non-leukemic repertoires. Greater clonality appeared to be present in CD4-sorted patient repertoires than in healthy CD4+ repertoires, and the difference was retained after the putative leukemic clones were removed. The data were not HLA-matched, and the higher clonality in CD4+ T-LGLL than in CD8+ T-LGLL could be due to the relatively small sample size.

Buffy coats from around 37 blood donors, supplied by the Finnish Red Cross blood service, were used as healthy controls. All TCR-sequenced material derived from peripheral blood: patient blood samples and healthy donor buffy coats. Ficoll-Hypaque gradient centrifugation was used to isolate peripheral blood mononuclear cells. CD4+ cells were magnetically purified from the buffy coats of healthy controls. The Gentra Puregene Cell and Tissue kit was used for genomic DNA extraction, and quantification was performed on a Qubit 2.0 fluorometer. This chain joins TRBV23-1 to TRBJ1-1; the D gene is not confidently resolved. TRBV23-1 is recorded as an ORF, its role being uncertain. Sample: CD4+ T cells from blood buffy coats. The receptor was derived from a human donor in good health. The nucleotides read TGCGCCAGCAGTCATCCCCCCGCGGAGAACACTGAAGCTTTCTTT. Its translation is CASSHPPAENTEAFF.